This T cell receptor beta chain was sequenced for a study of shared clonotypes between healthy human individuals. Study-wide findings and caveats: Around 5% was the fraction of naive CD4 clonotypes found shared across a few donors.

Profiled with immunoSEQ multiplex PCR; TCRdb holds only in-frame clones, not every one. Of around 2.1 million clones in the sample, approximately 94% are singletons; the top ten hold around 0.13%. This clone was picked up one time. The antigen remains undetermined. The germline CDR1 and CDR2 sequences are MGHRA and YSYEKL. Trimming removed 4 bases from V and 2 bases from J, with 14 bases in between. This CDR3 spans 15 amino acids. The clonotype was recovered from a man between 18 and 29 years old in good health. Sequenced: naive CD4+ T cells sorted from blood. Regarding subset: CD45RA+ positively selected. This chain uses TRBV4-1 with TRBJ1-2; TRBD1 might be the D (6 bases). The CDR3 loop is CASSRSRGPNYGYTF. As DNA, the CDR3 is TGCGCCAGCAGCCGCAGCAGGGGACCCAACTATGGCTACACCTTC.